This is a list of T cell receptor beta chains from one sample in a study of shared clonotypes between healthy human individuals. Sequencing was performed with immunoSEQ multiplex PCR; in TCRdb, only in-frame clones are kept and a portion is missing. The sample carries fewer than 2.5 million clones, roughly 93% recorded once. Sequencing input: naive CD4+ T cells from PBMCs. These receptors were taken from a man younger than 30 in good health. Some clones in this sample may be carry-over from other donors' samples. The CDR3 runs from the conserved cysteine through the conserved F or W.

>TRBJ2-3|TRBV7-3
CASSPLGVKSGPGEADTQYF
>TRBJ2-7|TRBV2
CASRRQGEQYF
>TRBJ2-1|TRBV6-1
CASSEVYEQFF
>TRBJ2-7|TRBV19
CASSGQLGFAYEQYF
>TRBJ2-1|TRBV28
CATLLTGYNEQFF
>TRBJ1-6|TRBV4-1
CASSQLGVSPLHF
>TRBJ2-3|TRBV5-1
CASSLVGDEKDTQYF
>TRBJ1-3|TRBV7-9
CASSLGGTGNTIYF
>TRBJ2-7|TRBV7-3
CASSPGLAEYEQYF
>TRBJ1-2|TRBV6-1
CASSEAGQGVGYTF
>TRBJ1-2|TRBV19
CASSLATGTGSYGYTF
>TRBJ2-5|TRBV7-6
CASSLGQLETQYF
>TRBJ2-7|TRBV6-5
CASSYDSTSWGEQYF
>TRBJ2-5|TRBV19
CASSILAGGGLTQYF
>TRBJ2-4|TRBV5-4
CASSLGGTSGNIQYF
>TRBJ1-2|TRBV6-1
CASSEGETKRVGYTF
>TRBJ2-1|TRBV9
CASTGGPYNEQFF
>TRBJ1-1|TRBV5-6
CASSLVGSTEAFF
>TRBJ1-3|TRBV7-2
CASSPLWSSGNTIYF
>TRBJ1-1|TRBV7-2
CASSLSGSTEAFF
>TRBJ1-5|TRBV7-9
CASSLGNQPQHF
>TRBJ2-7|TRBV15
CATSRETGAYEQYF
>TRBJ2-3|TRBV30
CAWAKQEVPDTQYF
>TRBJ1-2|TRBV2
CASGDQGIAYGYTF
>TRBJ2-7|TRBV5-1
CASKPGQGPYEQYF
>TRBJ1-4|TRBV5-4
CASSPTGTGGTNEKLFF
>TRBJ2-5|TRBV6-1
CASSVTGGAGETQYF
>TRBJ2-7|TRBV18
CASSPWITYEQYF
>TRBJ2-1|TRBV2
CASSPKGRETYNEQFF